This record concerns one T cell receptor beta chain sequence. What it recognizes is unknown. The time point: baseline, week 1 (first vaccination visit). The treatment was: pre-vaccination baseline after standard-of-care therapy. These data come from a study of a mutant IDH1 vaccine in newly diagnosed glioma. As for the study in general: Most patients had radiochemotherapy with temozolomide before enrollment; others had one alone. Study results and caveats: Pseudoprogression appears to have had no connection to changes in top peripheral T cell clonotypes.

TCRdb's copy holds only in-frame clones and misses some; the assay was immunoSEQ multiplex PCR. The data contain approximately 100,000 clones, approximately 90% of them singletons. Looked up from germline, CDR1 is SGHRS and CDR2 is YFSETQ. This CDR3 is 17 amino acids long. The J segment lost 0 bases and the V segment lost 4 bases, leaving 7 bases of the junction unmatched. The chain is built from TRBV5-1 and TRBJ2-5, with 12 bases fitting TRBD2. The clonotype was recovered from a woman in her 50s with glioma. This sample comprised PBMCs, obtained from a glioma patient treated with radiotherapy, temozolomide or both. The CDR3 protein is CASSLLGTSGYQETQYF. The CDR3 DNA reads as TGCGCCAGCAGCCTTCTTGGGACTAGCGGGTACCAAGAGACCCAGTACTTC. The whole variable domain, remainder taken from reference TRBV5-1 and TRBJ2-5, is KAGVTQTPRYLIKTRGQQVTLSCSPISGHRSVSWYQQTPGQGLQFLFEYFSETQRNKGNFPGRFSGRQFSNSRSEMNVSTLELGDSALYLCASSLLGTSGYQETQYFGPGTRLLVL.